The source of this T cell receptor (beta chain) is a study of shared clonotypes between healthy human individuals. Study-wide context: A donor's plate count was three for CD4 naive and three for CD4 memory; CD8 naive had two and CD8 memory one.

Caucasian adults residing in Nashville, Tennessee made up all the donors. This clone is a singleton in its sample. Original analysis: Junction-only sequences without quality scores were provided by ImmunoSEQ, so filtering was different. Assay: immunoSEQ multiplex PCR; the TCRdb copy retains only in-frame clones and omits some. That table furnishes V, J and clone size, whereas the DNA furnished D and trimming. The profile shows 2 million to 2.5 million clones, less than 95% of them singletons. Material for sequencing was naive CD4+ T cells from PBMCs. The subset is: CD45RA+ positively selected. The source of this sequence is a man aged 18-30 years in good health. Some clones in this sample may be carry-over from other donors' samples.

As DNA, the CDR3 is TGTGCCAGCAGTAGCGACAGGGAGCTTAATCGACCCCAGCATTTT. It specifies CASSSDRELNRPQHF. This chain connects TRBV6-5 to TRBJ1-5, with 7 bases lining up with TRBD1. The length of the CDR3 is 15 residues. Germline V gene sequence: CDR1 MNHEY, CDR2 SVGAGI. The V segment lost 5 bases and the J segment 10 bases; nucleotides outside the gene matches: 14.